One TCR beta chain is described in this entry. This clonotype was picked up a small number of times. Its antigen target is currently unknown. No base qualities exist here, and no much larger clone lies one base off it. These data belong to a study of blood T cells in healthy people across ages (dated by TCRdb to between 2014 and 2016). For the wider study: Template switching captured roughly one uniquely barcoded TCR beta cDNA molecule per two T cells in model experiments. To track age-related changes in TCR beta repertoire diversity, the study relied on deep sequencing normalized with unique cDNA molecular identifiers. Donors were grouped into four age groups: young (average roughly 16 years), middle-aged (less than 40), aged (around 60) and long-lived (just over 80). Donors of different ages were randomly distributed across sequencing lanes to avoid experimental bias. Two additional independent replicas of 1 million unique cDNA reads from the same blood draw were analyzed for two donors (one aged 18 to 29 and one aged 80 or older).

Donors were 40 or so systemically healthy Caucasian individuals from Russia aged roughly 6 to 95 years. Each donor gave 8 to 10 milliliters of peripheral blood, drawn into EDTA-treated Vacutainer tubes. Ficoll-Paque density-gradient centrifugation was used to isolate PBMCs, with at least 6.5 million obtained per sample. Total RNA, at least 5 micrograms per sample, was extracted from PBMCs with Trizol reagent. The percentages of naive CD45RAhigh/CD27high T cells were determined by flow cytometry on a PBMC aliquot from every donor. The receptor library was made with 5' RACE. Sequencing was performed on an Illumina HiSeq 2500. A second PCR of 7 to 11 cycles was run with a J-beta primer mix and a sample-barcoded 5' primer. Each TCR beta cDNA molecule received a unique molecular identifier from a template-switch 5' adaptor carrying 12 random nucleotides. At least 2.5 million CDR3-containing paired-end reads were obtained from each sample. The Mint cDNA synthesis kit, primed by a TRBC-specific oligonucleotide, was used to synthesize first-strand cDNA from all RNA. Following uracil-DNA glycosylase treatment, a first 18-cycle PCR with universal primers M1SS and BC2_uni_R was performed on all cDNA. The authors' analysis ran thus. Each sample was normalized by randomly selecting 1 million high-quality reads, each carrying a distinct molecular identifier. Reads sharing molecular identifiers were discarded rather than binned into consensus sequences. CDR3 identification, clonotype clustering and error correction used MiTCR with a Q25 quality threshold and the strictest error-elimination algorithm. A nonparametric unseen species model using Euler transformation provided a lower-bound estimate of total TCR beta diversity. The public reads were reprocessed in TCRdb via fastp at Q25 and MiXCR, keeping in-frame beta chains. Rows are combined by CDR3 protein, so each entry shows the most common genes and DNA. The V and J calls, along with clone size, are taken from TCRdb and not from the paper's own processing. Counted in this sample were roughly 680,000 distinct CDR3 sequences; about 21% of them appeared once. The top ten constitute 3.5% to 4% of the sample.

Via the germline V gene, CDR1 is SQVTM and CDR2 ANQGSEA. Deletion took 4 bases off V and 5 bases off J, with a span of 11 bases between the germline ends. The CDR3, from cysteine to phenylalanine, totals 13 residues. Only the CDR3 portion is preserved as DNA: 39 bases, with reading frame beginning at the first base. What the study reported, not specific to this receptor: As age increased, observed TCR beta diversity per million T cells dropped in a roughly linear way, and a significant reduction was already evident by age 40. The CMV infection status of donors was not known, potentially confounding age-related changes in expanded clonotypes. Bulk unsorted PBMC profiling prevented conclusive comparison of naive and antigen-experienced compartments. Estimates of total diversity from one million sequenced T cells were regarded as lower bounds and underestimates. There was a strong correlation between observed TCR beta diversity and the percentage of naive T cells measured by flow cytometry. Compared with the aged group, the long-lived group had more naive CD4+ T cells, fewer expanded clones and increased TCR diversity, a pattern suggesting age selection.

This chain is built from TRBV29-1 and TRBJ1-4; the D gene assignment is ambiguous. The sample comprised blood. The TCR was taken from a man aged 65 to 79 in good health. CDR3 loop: CSVVWATNEKLFF. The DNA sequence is TGCAGCGTTGTCTGGGCCACCAATGAAAAACTGTTTTTT.